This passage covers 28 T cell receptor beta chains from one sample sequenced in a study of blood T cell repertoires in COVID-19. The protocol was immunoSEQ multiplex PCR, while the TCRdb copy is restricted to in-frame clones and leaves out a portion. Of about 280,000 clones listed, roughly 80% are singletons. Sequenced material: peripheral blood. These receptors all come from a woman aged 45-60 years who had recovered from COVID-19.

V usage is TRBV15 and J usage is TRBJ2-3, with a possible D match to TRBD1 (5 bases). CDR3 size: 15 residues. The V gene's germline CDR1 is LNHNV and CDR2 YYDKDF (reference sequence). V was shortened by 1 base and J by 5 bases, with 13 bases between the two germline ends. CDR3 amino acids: CATSRGLRQQDTQYF. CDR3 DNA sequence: TGTGCCACCAGCAGAGGGCTACGACAGCAAGATACGCAGTATTTT.

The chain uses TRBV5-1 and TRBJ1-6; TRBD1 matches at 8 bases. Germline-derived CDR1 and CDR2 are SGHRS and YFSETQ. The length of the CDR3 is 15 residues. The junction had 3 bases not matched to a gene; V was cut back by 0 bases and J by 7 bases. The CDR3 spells CASSLGQGANSPLHF. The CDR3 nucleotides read TGCGCCAGCAGCTTGGGGCAGGGGGCCAATTCACCCCTCCACTTT.

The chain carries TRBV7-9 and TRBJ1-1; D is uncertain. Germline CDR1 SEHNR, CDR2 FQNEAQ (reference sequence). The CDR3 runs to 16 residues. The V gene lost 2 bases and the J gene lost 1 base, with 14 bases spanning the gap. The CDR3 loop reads CASSLLAVRGNTEAFF. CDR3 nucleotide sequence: TGTGCCAGCAGCTTATTGGCGGTTAGAGGGAACACTGAAGCTTTCTTT.

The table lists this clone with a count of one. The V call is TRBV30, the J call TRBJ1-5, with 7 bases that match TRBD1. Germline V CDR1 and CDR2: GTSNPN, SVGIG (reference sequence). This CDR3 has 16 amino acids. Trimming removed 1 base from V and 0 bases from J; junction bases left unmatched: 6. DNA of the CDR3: TGTGCCTGGAGTGAACCCCAGGGGGTTAGCAATCAGCCCCAGCATTTT. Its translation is CAWSEPQGVSNQPQHF.

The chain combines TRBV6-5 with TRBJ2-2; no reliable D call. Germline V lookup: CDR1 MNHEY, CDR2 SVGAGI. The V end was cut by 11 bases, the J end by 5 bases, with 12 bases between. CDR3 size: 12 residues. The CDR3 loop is CAAAPTTGELFF. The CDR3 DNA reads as TGTGCCGCCGCTCCCACTACCGGGGAGCTGTTTTTT.

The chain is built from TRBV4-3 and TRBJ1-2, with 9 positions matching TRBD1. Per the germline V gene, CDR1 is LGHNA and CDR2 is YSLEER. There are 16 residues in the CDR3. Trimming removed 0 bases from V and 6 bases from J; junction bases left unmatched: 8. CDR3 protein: CASSQELARDRDGYTF. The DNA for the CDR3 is TGCGCCAGCAGCCAAGAGCTAGCCAGGGACAGGGATGGCTACACCTTC.

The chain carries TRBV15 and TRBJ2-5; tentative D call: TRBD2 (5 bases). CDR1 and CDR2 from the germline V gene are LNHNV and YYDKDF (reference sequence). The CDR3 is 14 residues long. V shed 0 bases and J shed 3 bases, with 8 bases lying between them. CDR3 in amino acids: CATSRDNGEETQYF. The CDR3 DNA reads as TGTGCCACCAGCAGAGATAACGGGGAAGAGACCCAGTACTTC.

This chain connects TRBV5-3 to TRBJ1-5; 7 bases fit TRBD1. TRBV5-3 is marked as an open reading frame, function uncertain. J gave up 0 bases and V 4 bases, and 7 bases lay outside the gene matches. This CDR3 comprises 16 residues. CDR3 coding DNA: TGTGCCAGAAGCCAGAGGACAGGTGTTAGCAATCAGCCCCAGCATTTT. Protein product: CARSQRTGVSNQPQHF.

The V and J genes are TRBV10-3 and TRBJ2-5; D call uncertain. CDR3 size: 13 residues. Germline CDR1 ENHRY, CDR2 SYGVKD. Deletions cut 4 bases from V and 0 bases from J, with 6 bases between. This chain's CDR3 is CAISVGNQETQYF. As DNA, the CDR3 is TGTGCCATCAGTGTGGGCAACCAAGAGACCCAGTACTTC.

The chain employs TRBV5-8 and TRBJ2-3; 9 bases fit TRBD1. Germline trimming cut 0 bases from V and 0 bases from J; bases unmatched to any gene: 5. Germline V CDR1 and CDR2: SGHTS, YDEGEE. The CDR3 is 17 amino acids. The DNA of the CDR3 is TGTGCCAGCAGCTTGGGACAGGGGGTTCGTAGCACAGATACGCAGTATTTT. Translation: CASSLGQGVRSTDTQYF.

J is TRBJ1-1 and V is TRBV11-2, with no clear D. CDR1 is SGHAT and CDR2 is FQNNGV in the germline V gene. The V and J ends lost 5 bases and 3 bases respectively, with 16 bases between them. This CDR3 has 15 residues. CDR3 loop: CASSANTIRDTEAFF. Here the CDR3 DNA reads TGTGCCAGCAGCGCGAATACGATCCGGGACACTGAAGCTTTCTTT.

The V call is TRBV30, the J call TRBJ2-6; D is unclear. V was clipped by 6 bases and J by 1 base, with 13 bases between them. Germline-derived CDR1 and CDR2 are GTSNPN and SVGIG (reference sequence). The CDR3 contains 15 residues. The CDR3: CACSTGGSGANVLTF. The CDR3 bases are TGTGCCTGCTCCACTGGCGGTTCTGGGGCCAACGTCCTGACTTTC.

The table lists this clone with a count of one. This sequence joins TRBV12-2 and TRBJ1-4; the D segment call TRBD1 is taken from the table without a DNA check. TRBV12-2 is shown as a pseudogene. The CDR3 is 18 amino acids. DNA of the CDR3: TGTGCAAGTCGCCCCGCCGGTGGACCGGGACAGGGGTGGAAGAAACTGTTTTTT. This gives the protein CASRPAGGPGQGWKKLFF.

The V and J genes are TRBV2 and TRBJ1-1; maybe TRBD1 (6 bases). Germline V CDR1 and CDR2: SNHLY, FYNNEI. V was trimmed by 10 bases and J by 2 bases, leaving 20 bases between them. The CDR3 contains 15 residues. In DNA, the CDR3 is TGTGCCACCACAGAACCGGGACACCTAAACACTGAAGCTTTCTTT. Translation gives CATTEPGHLNTEAFF. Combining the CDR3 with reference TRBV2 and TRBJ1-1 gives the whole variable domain EPEVTQTPSHQVTQMGQEVILRCVPISNHLYFYWYRQILGQKVEFLVSFYNNEISEKSEIFDDQFSVERPDGSNFTLKIRSTKLEDSAMYFCATTEPGHLNTEAFFGQGTRLTVV.

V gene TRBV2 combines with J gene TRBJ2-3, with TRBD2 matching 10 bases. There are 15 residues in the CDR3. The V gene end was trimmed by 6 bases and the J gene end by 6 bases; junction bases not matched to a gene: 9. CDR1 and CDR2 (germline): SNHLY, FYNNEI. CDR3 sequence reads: CASRGQRGGPDTQYF. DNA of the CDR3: TGTGCCAGCAGGGGGCAGCGGGGGGGCCCCGATACGCAGTATTTT.

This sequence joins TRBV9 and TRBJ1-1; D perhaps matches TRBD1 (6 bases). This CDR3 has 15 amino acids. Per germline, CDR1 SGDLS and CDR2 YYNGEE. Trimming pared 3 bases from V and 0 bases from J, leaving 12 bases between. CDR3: CASSEGTGLNTEAFF. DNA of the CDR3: TGTGCCAGCAGCGAGGGCACAGGGCTGAACACTGAAGCTTTCTTT. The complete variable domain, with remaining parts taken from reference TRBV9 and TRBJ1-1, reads DSGVTQTPKHLITATGQRVTLRCSPRSGDLSVYWYQQSLDQGLQFLIQYYNGEERAKGNILERFSAQQFPDLHSELNLSSLELGDSALYFCASSEGTGLNTEAFFGQGTRLTVV.

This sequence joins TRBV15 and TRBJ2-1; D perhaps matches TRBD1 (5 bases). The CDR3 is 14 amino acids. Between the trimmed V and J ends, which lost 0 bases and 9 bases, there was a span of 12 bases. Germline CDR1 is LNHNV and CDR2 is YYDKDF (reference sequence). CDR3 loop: CATSRDPGYGEQFF. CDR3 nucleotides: TGTGCCACCAGCAGAGATCCAGGGTACGGTGAGCAGTTCTTC.

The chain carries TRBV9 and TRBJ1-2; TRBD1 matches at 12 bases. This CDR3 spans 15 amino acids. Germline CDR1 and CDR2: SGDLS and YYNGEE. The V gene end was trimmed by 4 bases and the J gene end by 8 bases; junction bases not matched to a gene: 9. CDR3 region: CASSLTGQGAGGYTF. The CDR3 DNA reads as TGTGCCAGCAGCTTAACGGGACAGGGGGCAGGCGGCTACACCTTC.

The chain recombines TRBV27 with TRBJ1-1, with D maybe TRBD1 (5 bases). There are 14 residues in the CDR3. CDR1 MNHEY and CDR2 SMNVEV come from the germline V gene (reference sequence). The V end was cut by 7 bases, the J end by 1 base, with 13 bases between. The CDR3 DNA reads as TGTGCCAGCACCCGGGGGGGAGGGAACACTGAAGCTTTCTTT. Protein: CASTRGGGNTEAFF.

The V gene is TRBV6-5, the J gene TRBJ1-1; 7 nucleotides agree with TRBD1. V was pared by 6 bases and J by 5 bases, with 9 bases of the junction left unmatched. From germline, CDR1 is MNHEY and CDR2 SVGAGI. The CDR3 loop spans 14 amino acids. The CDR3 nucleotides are TGTGCCAGCAGCTCCGACAGGGACGGGACTGAAGCTTTCTTT. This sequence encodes CASSSDRDGTEAFF.

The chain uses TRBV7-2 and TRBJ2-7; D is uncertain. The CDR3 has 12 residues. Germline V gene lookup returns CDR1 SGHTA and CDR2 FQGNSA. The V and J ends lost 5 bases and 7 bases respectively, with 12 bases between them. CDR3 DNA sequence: TGTGCCAGCAGCCGAGACTGGTGGGAGCAGTACTTC. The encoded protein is CASSRDWWEQYF.

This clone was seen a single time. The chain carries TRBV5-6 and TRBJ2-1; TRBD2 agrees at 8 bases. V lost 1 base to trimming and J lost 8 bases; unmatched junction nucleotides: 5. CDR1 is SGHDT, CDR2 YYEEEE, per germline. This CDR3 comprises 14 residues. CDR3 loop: CASSLISGTDEQFF. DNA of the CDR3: TGTGCCAGCAGCTTGATTAGCGGGACGGATGAGCAGTTCTTC.

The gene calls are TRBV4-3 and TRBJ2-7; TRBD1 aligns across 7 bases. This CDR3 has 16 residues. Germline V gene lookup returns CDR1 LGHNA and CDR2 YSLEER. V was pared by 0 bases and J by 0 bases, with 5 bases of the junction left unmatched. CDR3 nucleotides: TGCGCCAGCAGCCAAGATGACCGACAGGGCTCCTACGAGCAGTACTTC. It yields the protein CASSQDDRQGSYEQYF.

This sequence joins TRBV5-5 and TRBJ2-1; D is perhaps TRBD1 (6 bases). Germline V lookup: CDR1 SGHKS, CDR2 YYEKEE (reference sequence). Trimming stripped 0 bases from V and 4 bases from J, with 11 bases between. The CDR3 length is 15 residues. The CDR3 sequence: CASSLEQGSYNEQFF. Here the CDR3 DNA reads TGTGCCAGCAGCTTGGAACAGGGAAGTTACAATGAGCAGTTCTTC. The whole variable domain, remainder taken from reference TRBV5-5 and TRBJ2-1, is DAGVTQSPTHLIKTRGQQVTLRCSPISGHKSVSWYQQVLGQGPQFIFQYYEKEERGRGNFPDRFSARQFPNYSSELNVNALLLGDSALYLCASSLEQGSYNEQFFGPGTRLTVL.

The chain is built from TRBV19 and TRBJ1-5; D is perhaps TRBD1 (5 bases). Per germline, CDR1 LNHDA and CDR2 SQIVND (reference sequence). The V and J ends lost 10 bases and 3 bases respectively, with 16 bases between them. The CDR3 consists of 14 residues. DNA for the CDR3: TGTGCCACCCAGACCGGGACTATCAATCAGCCCCAGCATTTT. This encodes CATQTGTINQPQHF.

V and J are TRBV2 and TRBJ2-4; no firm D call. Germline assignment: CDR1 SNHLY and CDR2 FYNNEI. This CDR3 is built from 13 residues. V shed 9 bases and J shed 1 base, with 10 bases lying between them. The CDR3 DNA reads TGTGCCAGACCCCCACTGGCCAAAAACATTCAGTACTTC. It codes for CARPPLAKNIQYF.

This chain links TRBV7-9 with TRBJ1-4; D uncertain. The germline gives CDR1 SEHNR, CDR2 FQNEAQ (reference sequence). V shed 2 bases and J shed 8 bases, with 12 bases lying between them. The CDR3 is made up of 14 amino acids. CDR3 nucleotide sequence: TGTGCCAGCAGCTTATTGGGAGGTTACGAAAAACTGTTTTTT. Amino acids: CASSLLGGYEKLFF.

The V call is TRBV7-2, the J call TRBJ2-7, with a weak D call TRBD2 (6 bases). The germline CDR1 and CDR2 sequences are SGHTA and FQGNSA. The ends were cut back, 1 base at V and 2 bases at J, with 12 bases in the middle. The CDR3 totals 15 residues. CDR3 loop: CASSLGGTAAYEQYF. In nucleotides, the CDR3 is TGTGCCAGCAGCTTAGGTGGGACTGCCGCCTACGAGCAGTACTTC.